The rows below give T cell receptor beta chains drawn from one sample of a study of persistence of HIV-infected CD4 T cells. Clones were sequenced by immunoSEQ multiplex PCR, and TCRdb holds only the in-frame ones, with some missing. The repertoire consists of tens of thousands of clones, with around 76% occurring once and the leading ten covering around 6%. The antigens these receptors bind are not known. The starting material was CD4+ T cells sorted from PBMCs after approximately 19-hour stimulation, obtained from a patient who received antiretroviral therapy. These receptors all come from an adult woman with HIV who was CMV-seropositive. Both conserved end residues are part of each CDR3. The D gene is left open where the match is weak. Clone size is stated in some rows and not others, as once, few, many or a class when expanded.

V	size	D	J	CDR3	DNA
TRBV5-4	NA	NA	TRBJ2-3	CASSSSTDTQYF	TGTGCCAGCAGCTCCTCCACAGATACGCAGTATTTT
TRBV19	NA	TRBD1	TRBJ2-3	CASSTTGQAGDTQYF	TGTGCCAGTAGTACAACCGGACAGGCCGGGGATACGCAGTATTTT
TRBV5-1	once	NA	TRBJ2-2	CASSLRQGGTGELFF	TGCGCCAGCAGCTTGCGGCAGGGGGGCACCGGGGAGCTGTTTTTT
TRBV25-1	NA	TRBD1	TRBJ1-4	CASRHRGGEKLFF	TGTGCCAGCAGGCACAGGGGGGGTGAAAAACTGTTTTTT
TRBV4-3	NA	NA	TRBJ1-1	CASSQEIMRENTEAFF	TGCGCCAGCAGCCAAGAAATCATGAGGGAGAACACTGAAGCTTTCTTT
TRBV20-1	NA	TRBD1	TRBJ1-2	CSASWDREGYTF	TGCAGTGCTAGTTGGGACAGGGAAGGCTACACCTTC
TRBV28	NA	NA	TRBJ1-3	CASSLSLTRGNTIYF	TGTGCCAGCAGTTTATCCTTGACACGTGGAAACACCATATATTTT
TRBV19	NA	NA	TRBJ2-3	CASKGARGKGTDTQYF	TGTGCCAGTAAAGGGGCTAGAGGGAAGGGCACAGATACGCAGTATTTT
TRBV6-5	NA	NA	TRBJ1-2	CASSYSQGDYGYTF	TGTGCCAGCAGTTACTCGCAGGGTGACTATGGCTACACCTTC
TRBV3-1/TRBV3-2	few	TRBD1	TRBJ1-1	CASSRQGGYEAFF	TGTGCCAGCAGCCGACAGGGTGGGTATGAAGCTTTCTTT
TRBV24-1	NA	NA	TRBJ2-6	CATSLSGANVLTF	TGTGCCACCAGTCTATCTGGGGCCAACGTCCTGACTTTC
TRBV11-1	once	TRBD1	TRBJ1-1	CASSKRQGRTEAFF	TGTGCCAGCAGCAAAAGACAGGGACGCACTGAAGCTTTCTTT
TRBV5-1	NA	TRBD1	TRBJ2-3	CASRQGDTDTQYF	TGCGCCAGCCGACAGGGGGACACAGATACGCAGTATTTT
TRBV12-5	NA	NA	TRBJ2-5	CASGLKWTQYF	TGTGCTAGTGGTTTGAAATGGACCCAGTACTTC
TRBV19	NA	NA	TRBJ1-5	CASSISRGLYQPQHF	TGTGCCAGTAGTATAAGCAGGGGACTTTATCAGCCCCAGCATTTT
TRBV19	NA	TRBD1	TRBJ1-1	CASSMGTGIITEAFF	TGTGCCAGTAGTATGGGGACAGGGATCATCACTGAAGCTTTCTTT
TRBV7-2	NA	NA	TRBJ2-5	CASSPHSGAKGTQYF	TGTGCCAGCAGCCCCCATTCAGGGGCGAAGGGGACCCAGTACTTC
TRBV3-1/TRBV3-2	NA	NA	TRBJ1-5	CASSQGLVLNQPQHF	TGTGCCAGCAGCCAAGGACTTGTGTTAAATCAGCCCCAGCATTTT
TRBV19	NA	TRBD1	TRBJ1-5	CASSIRQGKGQPQHF	TGTGCCAGTAGTATCCGACAGGGGAAAGGTCAGCCCCAGCATTTT
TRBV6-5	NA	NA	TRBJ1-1	CASTTVNTEAFF	TGTGCCAGCACAACAGTGAACACTGAAGCTTTCTTT
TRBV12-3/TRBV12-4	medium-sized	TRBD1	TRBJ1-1	CASGQSGGLAFF	TGTGCCAGCGGTCAGTCAGGGGGCTTGGCTTTCTTT
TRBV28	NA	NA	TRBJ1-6	CASSRVRLALHF	TGTGCCAGCAGTCGGGTCCGATTGGCCCTCCACTTT
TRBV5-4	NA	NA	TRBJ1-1	CASSLGQVNTEAFF	TGTGCCAGCAGCTTGGGGCAGGTGAACACTGAAGCTTTCTTT
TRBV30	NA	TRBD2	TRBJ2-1	CAWSGTSGGEEQFF	TGTGCCTGGAGTGGGACTAGCGGGGGGGAAGAGCAGTTCTTC
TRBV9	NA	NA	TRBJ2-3	CASSVEPPGGDTDTQYF	TGTGCCAGCAGCGTAGAGCCCCCCGGCGGAGACACAGATACGCAGTATTTT
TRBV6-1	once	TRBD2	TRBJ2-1	CASSEAPSGRYNEQFF	TGTGCCAGCAGTGAAGCACCTAGCGGGCGGTACAATGAGCAGTTCTTC
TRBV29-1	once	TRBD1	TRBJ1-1	CSVATGGHSSTEAFF	TGCAGCGTTGCGACAGGGGGCCATTCCTCCACTGAAGCTTTCTTT
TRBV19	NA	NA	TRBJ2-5	CASSIVEASTETQYF	TGTGCCAGTAGTATTGTCGAGGCGAGTACAGAGACCCAGTACTTC
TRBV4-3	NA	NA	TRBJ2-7	CASSQVPLSYEQYF	TGCGCCAGCAGCCAAGTCCCCCTAAGCTACGAGCAGTACTTC
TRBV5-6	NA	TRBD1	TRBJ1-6	CASSPRDRGLNSPLHF	TGTGCCAGCAGCCCCCGGGACAGGGGACTAAATTCACCCCTCCACTTT
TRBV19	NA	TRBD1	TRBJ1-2	CASRDRDGYTF	TGTGCCAGTAGGGACAGGGACGGCTACACCTTC
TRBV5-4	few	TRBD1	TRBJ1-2	CASSSGQGHGYTF	TGTGCCAGCAGCTCTGGACAGGGGCATGGCTACACCTTC
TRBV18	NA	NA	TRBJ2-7	CASSPEEGSYEQYF	TGTGCCAGCTCACCAGAGGAGGGCTCCTACGAGCAGTACTTC
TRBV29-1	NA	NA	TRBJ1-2	CSVAALNGYTF	TGCAGCGTTGCCGCCTTGAATGGCTACACCTTC
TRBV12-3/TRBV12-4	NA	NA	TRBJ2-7	CASSLGQTYEQYF	TGTGCCAGCAGTTTAGGACAGACCTACGAGCAGTACTTC
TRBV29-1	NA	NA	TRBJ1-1	CSVERQKNTEAFF	TGCAGCGTTGAGAGACAGAAGAACACTGAAGCTTTCTTT
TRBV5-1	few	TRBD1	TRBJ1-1	CASSSRQGVNTEAFF	TGCGCCAGCAGCTCACGACAGGGGGTGAACACTGAAGCTTTCTTT
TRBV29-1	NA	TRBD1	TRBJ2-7	CSVGGQGSYEQYF	TGCAGCGTTGGGGGACAGGGGTCCTACGAGCAGTACTTC
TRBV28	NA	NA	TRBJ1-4	CASSRNYQPAGATNEKLFF	TGTGCCAGCAGCCGTAATTATCAACCCGCAGGAGCAACTAATGAAAAACTGTTTTTT
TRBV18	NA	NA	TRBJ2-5	CASSPGQEQTQYF	TGTGCCAGCTCACCCGGCCAAGAGCAGACCCAGTACTTC
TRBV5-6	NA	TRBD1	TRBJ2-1	CASSRTGGTHNEQFF	TGTGCCAGCAGCAGGACAGGGGGTACGCACAATGAGCAGTTCTTC